The 18 T cell receptor beta chains presented below share a single source sample, sequenced in a study of monozygotic twins with inflammatory bowel disease. TCRdb processed the 5' RACE reads again and assigns one entry to each CDR3 protein, with no DNA. The listing contains approximately 330,000 distinct CDR3 sequences. Input material: blood. These receptors were taken from a human donor with ulcerative colitis or Crohn's disease, or a healthy co-twin of an affected twin (not recorded which).

The rearrangement uses TRBV5-5 and TRBJ2-1; TCRdb reports TRBD1, a call that lacks DNA to check it against. Germline CDR1 reads SGHKS; CDR2 reads YYEKEE (reference sequence). The CDR3 is 14 residues long. Here the CDR3 reads CASSLQGVYNEQFF.

The V gene is TRBV6-2 or TRBV6-3, the J gene TRBJ1-1; TCRdb indicates TRBD1, and absent DNA this call remains unverified. From germline, CDR1 is MNHEY and CDR2 SVGEGT. The CDR3 sequence is 14 residues long. CDR3 region: CASTTGPMNTEAFF.

V gene TRBV29-1 combines with J gene TRBJ1-1; TCRdb calls TRBD1, which cannot be checked without DNA. The CDR3 length is 14 residues. CDR1 SQVTM and CDR2 ANQGSEA come from the germline V gene. Here the CDR3 reads CSVVKGGMNTEAFF.

CDR3 sequence: CASRRSGGNTGELFF. The chain employs TRBV6-1 and TRBJ2-2; the D gene TCRdb calls, TRBD2, cannot be checked with no DNA. The CDR3 has 15 amino acids. Germline assignment: CDR1 MNHNS and CDR2 SASEGT.

The CDR3: CSASLQGGGQPQHF. This chain uses TRBV20-1 with TRBJ1-5; TCRdb lists TRBD1, though no DNA is available to test this call. Per the germline V gene, CDR1 is DFQATT and CDR2 is SNEGSKA (reference sequence). This CDR3 is built from 14 residues.

The genes are TRBV28 and TRBJ2-5; lacking DNA, the TRBD1 call made by TCRdb goes unchecked. The length of the CDR3 is 13 residues. Per the germline V gene, CDR1 is MDHEN and CDR2 is SYDVKM. CDR3 sequence: CASSSPPRETQYF.

The V call is TRBV4-3, the J call TRBJ1-1; as DNA is missing, the TRBD1 call by TCRdb cannot be tested. CDR3 length: 14 residues. CDR1 LGHNA and CDR2 YSLEER come from the germline V gene. The CDR3 spells CASSQGTRGTEAFF.

The V call is TRBV5-1, the J call TRBJ2-1. Germline V gene data show CDR1 as SGHRS and CDR2 as YFSETQ. This CDR3 region has 13 residues. The CDR3 region is CASSMIRGNEQFF.

The chain recombines TRBV5-1 with TRBJ2-1; absent DNA, TCRdb's TRBD2 call cannot be checked. Germline CDR1 SGHRS, CDR2 YFSETQ. CDR3 length equals 15 residues. CDR3 protein: CASSGTSGSFNEQFF.

The V call is TRBV5-1, the J call TRBJ2-1; TCRdb returns TRBD1, unconfirmable since there is no DNA. This CDR3 is built from 16 residues. The V gene's germline CDR1 is SGHRS and CDR2 YFSETQ. The CDR3 region is CASSLGLTGTGSEQFF.

This chain connects TRBV3-1 to TRBJ1-5. This CDR3 comprises 13 residues. Germline loops: CDR1 LGHDT, CDR2 YNNKEL (reference sequence). CDR3 loop: CASSQDGFQPQHF. Full variable domain (rest looked up from reference TRBV3-1 and TRBJ1-5): DTAVSQTPKYLVTQMGNDKSIKCEQNLGHDTMYWYKQDSKKFLKIMFSYNNKELIINETVPNRFSPKSPDKAHLNLHINSLELGDSAVYFCASSQDGFQPQHFGDGTRLSIL.

V and J are TRBV20-1 and TRBJ1-2; the D call from TCRdb, TRBD1, cannot be confirmed without DNA. The CDR3 runs 12 residues. CDR1 is DFQATT and CDR2 is SNEGSKA in the germline V gene (reference sequence). CDR3 region: CSASRGSNGYTF.

V and J are TRBV7-7 and TRBJ2-2; TCRdb names TRBD2, which stays unverified in the absence of DNA. In germline, CDR1 is SSHAT, CDR2 FNYEAQ (reference sequence). CDR3 size: 17 residues. The CDR3 region is CASSLALAGGRTGELFF.

The V gene is TRBV5-1, the J gene TRBJ2-7; TCRdb selects TRBD1, and the lack of DNA leaves this call unchecked. CDR1 is SGHRS and CDR2 is YFSETQ in the germline V gene. CDR3 size: 13 residues. The CDR3 is CASEPPMAGEQYF.

This rearrangement joins TRBV5-1 to TRBJ2-5; TCRdb proposes TRBD1, but this gene call is untestable without DNA. This CDR3 region has 15 residues. Per germline, CDR1 SGHRS and CDR2 YFSETQ. The chain's CDR3 is CASSPLVGARETQYF.

The rearrangement links TRBV5-1 to TRBJ1-2; the D call of TRBD1 rests on TCRdb alone, since no DNA is present to check it. The germline CDR1 and CDR2 sequences are SGHRS and YFSETQ. CDR3 length: 14 residues. The CDR3 sequence: CASSSGQGDRGYTF.

V gene TRBV6-1 combines with J gene TRBJ1-5; TCRdb designates TRBD1, a call that cannot be tested without DNA. Germline V lookup: CDR1 MNHNS, CDR2 SASEGT. This CDR3 has 15 residues. CDR3 sequence: CASSRSRQGDQPQHF.

The rearrangement uses TRBV7-2 and TRBJ2-3; the D gene TCRdb calls, TRBD2, cannot be checked with no DNA. CDR3 length: 16 amino acids. CDR1 SGHTA and CDR2 FQGNSA come from the germline V gene. Here the CDR3 reads CASSLTSGGRTDTQYF.